The source of this T cell receptor (beta chain) is a study of vaccination and CD4 T cells after COVID-19 (dated by TCRdb to between 2021 and 2024). For context, the study as a whole: Six males and four females were included in the convalescent cohort, with two Hispanic individuals, seven Caucasians, two Asians and one multiracial person represented. Control cultures used a CEFX viral epitope pool as positive control, an HIV-1 Nef peptide pool as negative control, or no peptide. Participants got two doses of the Pfizer-BioNTech BNT162b2 vaccine (n=8) or two doses of the Moderna mRNA-1273 vaccine (n=2). At the TCR clonotype level, an earlier paper using these donors assessed memory CD4+ T cell crossreactivity between SARS-CoV-2 and common cold coronavirus spike proteins. In around nine COVID-19 convalescent patients and a few infection-naive healthy vaccine recipients, the spike-specific CD4+ TCR repertoire before mRNA vaccination was compared with the repertoire after mRNA vaccination. Overlapping spike peptide pools from SARS-CoV-2 and from the common cold coronaviruses HCoV-NL63, HCoV-OC43 and HCoV-229E were used as culture stimuli. Post-COVID blood samples were collected from convalescent patients a median of about 92 days after diagnosis, with a range of about 35 to 170 days. Post-vaccine blood samples were taken a median of about 77 days after the second vaccine dose, with a range of roughly 13 to 250 days.

From the cysteine through the phenylalanine, the CDR3 covers 13 amino acids. The entry retains the CDR3 DNA only, 39 bases that are in frame from base 1. V and J lose 7 bases and 2 bases, and a span of 9 bases separates them. CDR1 LNHDA and CDR2 SQIVND were looked up in the germline V gene (reference sequence). This sample's treatment or condition label indicates: approximately nine-day PBMC culture with coronavirus spike peptide pools or control peptides (ViraFEST assay). CD4+ T cells from unexposed donors were collected before the COVID-19 pandemic (2011-2018). The ViraFEST assay, used in the study, expanded antigen-specific T cells with peptide pools and then identified the expanded clonotypes through TCR sequencing. PBMCs were cultured at roughly 1.9 million per well in IMDM supplemented with approximately 5% human AB serum and about 9.6 IU/ml IL-2, with about 9 ug/ml peptide pools added. On days 3 and 7, half of the culture medium was replaced with fresh IL-2-containing medium. Once the cells had been in culture for less than 11 days, the EasySep CD4+ T cell isolation kit was used to isolate CD4+ T cells by negative selection. As cell number allowed, CD4+ T cells from unexposed donors were tested for reactivity to SARS-CoV-2 S and N and to four common cold coronavirus spike pools. PBMCs were separated from whole blood using Ficoll-Paque Plus gradient centrifugation and then either used fresh or cryopreserved at -140C. Culture conditions were generally each tested in triplicate wells. The leukapheresis product for the unexposed donors was obtained through commercial purchase.

The library was prepared using PCR. TCR sequencing of DNA from cultured CD4+ T cells used the Oncomine TCR Beta short-read assay at the Johns Hopkins FTIC core. Genomic DNA was extracted from the cultured CD4+ T cells with the QIAamp micro DNA kit. Oncomine TCR Beta libraries from cultured CD4+ T cells were pooled using unique dual indexes and sequenced on an Illumina iSeq 100. In the authors' own workflow: Non-productive sequences were filtered out, and CDR3s that did not start with C, did not end with F or W, or were shorter than 7 amino acids were discarded. The MANAFEST web application identified antigen-specific clonotypes by comparing peptide-stimulated wells against reference wells and other culture wells. Positive clones required FDR below 0.05, an odds ratio above 5, and productive frequency above 0.1% in at least two of three replicate wells. Clonotypes that were significantly expanded in both SARS-CoV-2 spike wells and at least one common cold coronavirus spike condition were defined as cross-reactive. Similarity between CDR3 sequences was evaluated in R version 3.6.1 using Levenshtein distances (stringdist) and unrooted phylogenetic trees (ape). Clones were called with MiXCR by TCRdb after fastp trimmed the public reads at Q25, and only in-frame beta chains were retained. Every entry covers one CDR3 protein and lists the most common genes and DNA from its rows. V and J calls and clone size were set by TCRdb, not the authors. The sample includes some 10,000 distinct CDR3 sequences, with under 35% observed a single time. The ten largest make up 13% of the sample.

Remarks on this clonotype: Its antigen has not been determined. Per-base qualities were not stored, and no clone one base away is much larger.

Paper-wide results and their limitations: Only a relatively small number of convalescent patients were included in the study, and early timepoints following natural infection were not analyzed. Of the vaccine-specific clones found in convalescent patients, nearly all (304 of 307) were mono-reactive for SARS-CoV-2 spike instead of being cross-reactive with common cold coronaviruses. The median count of SARS-CoV-2-reactive clonotypes went up from 20 to 25 after infection to a few dozen after vaccination, although the change was not significant. Among convalescent patients, a median roughly 90% of the SARS-CoV-2-reactive clones seen after vaccination appeared only after vaccination, which suggests priming specific to the vaccine.

The TCR comes from a human donor in good health. The sample comprised CD4+ T cells from blood, cultured in vitro. This receptor chain uses TRBV19 and TRBJ1-3; possibly the D gene is TRBD1, per 5 matching bases. The nucleotide sequence is given as TGTGCCAGTACTAGGGGTGCTGGAAACACCATATATTTT. The encoded protein is CASTRGAGNTIYF.